Below are 13 T cell receptor beta chains sequenced from a single sample in a study of shared clonotypes between healthy human individuals. The method was immunoSEQ multiplex PCR; TCRdb's version includes in-frame clones alone and lacks a portion of them. Of about half a million clones in the sample, approximately 78% were seen once. Sequenced material: PBMCs. Receptors originate from a woman in her thirties or forties in good health. Some clones in this sample may be carry-over from other donors' samples.

On this clone itself: This is likely an artifact of a read error, given a far larger clone one base away. The chain is built from TRBV28 and TRBJ2-7; D is perhaps TRBD1 (6 bases). The CDR3 runs 15 residues. The V gene lost 7 bases and the J gene lost 4 bases, with 20 bases spanning the gap. CDR1 MDHEN and CDR2 SYDVKM come from the germline V gene. Here the CDR3 reads CASTPPATTGYEQYF. The CDR3 DNA is TGTGCCAGCACCCCCCCCGCAACGACAGGATACGAGCAGTACTTC.

V gene TRBV5-4 combines with J gene TRBJ2-5; 12 bases are shared with TRBD1. Germline CDR1 is SGHNT and CDR2 is YYREEE (reference sequence). The CDR3 is 15 amino acids. The junction had 3 bases not matched to a gene; V was cut back by 4 bases and J by 2 bases. The CDR3 sequence: CASSGDRGRQETQYF. The CDR3 DNA follows: TGTGCCAGCAGCGGGGACAGGGGGCGACAAGAGACCCAGTACTTC.

This clone was observed at least ten times. The genes are TRBV4-2 and TRBJ2-1; TRBD2 agrees at 12 bases. Germline V CDR1 and CDR2: LGHNA, YNFKEQ. The CDR3 is 16 amino acids. Trimming cost V 0 bases and J 7 bases; bases outside gene matches: 4. CDR3 sequence (DNA): TGTGCCAGCAGCCAAGACCCGACTAGCGGGAGTAATGAGCAGTTCTTC. The encoded protein is CASSQDPTSGSNEQFF.

The V gene is TRBV19, the J gene TRBJ2-7, with 9 bases fitting TRBD1. After removal of 5 bases from V and 3 bases from J, the junction contained 5 bases not matched to a gene. The CDR3 sequence is 14 residues long. In germline, CDR1 is LNHDA, CDR2 SQIVND (reference sequence). CDR3 loop: CASSLGTGSYEQYF. The CDR3, as DNA: TGTGCCAGTAGTCTTGGGACAGGGAGCTACGAGCAGTACTTC.

A remark on this clone: This sample includes further DNA sequences coding for the same CDR3. The V and J genes are TRBV9 and TRBJ2-7; D remains unclear. Germline-derived CDR1 and CDR2 are SGDLS and YYNGEE. Between the trimmed V and J ends, which lost 0 bases and 0 bases, there was a span of 4 bases. This CDR3 is built from 13 residues. In nucleotides, the CDR3 is TGTGCCAGCAGCGTAGGGAGCTCCTACGAGCAGTACTTC. This gives the protein CASSVGSSYEQYF.

This clone was counted once. A read error is likely here: a far larger clone is one base away. This sample includes further DNA sequences coding for the same CDR3. The V call is TRBV11-2, the J call TRBJ2-2, with 9 positions matching TRBD2. Per germline, CDR1 SGHAT and CDR2 FQNNGV. The V segment lost 2 bases and the J segment 8 bases; nucleotides outside the gene matches: 6. CDR3 size: 15 residues. This CDR3 reads CASSLTSSGKGELFF. In DNA, the CDR3 is TGTGCCAGCAGCTTAACATCTAGCGGGAAGGGGGAGCTGTTTTTT.

V is TRBV19 and J is TRBJ2-5, with a weak D call TRBD1 (6 bases). CDR3 length equals 16 residues. CDR1 and CDR2 from the germline V gene are LNHDA and SQIVND (reference sequence). V lost 4 bases and J 7 bases, leaving 22 bases between the germline ends. CDR3 in DNA: TGTGCCAGTAGTACATGGTCTGGGGGCGCTGGGTGGACCCAGTACTTC. This codes for CASSTWSGGAGWTQYF.

The CDR3 sequence: CASNRGRDQPQHF. The CDR3 nucleotides are TGTGCCAGCAACAGGGGAAGAGATCAGCCCCAGCATTTT. V gene TRBV2 combines with J gene TRBJ1-5, with TRBD1 identical over 7 bases. This CDR3 is built from 13 residues. Germline V gene sequence: CDR1 SNHLY, CDR2 FYNNEI. V lost 7 bases and J lost 5; bases outside the gene matches: 5.

The chain employs TRBV4-2 and TRBJ2-1, with 10 nucleotides matching TRBD1. From germline, CDR1 is LGHNA and CDR2 YNFKEQ. The length of the CDR3 is 16 residues. Unmatched junction bases numbered 7, after V lost 0 bases and J lost 8 bases. The DNA of the CDR3 is TGTGCCAGCAGCCAAGACCTCGGACAGGGGGGAGATGAGCAGTTCTTC. Encoded protein: CASSQDLGQGGDEQFF.

As to this clone: This specimen includes other DNA sequences encoding the same CDR3. The chain combines TRBV30 with TRBJ2-2; 7 bases are shared with TRBD2. Unmatched junction bases numbered 0, after V lost 4 bases and J lost 1 base. Germline CDR1 GTSNPN, CDR2 SVGIG (reference sequence). The CDR3 runs 13 residues. The CDR3 region is CAWTSGNTGELFF. The CDR3, as DNA: TGTGCCTGGACTAGCGGGAACACCGGGGAGCTGTTTTTT.

This clone has just one count. The V gene is TRBV18, the J gene TRBJ2-1; 9 bases align to TRBD1. Trimming removed 2 bases from V and 7 bases from J; junction bases left unmatched: 6. CDR3 length: 15 residues. The germline V gene has CDR1 KGHSH and CDR2 LQKENI. The CDR3 protein is CASSPTRTGVNEQFF. The CDR3 bases are TGTGCCAGCTCACCAACCCGGACAGGGGTGAATGAGCAGTTCTTC. Supplemented by reference TRBV18 and TRBJ2-1, the full variable domain reads NAGVMQNPRHLVRRRGQEARLRCSPMKGHSHVYWYRQLPEEGLKFMVYLQKENIIDESGMPKERFSAEFPKEGPSILRIQQVVRGDSAAYFCASSPTRTGVNEQFFGPGTRLTVL.

The J gene is TRBJ2-3, the V gene TRBV7-8; 9 bases are a match to TRBD2. Trimming cost V 3 bases and J 5 bases; bases outside gene matches: 9. The CDR3 is 16 residues long. Germline V gene data show CDR1 as SGHVS and CDR2 as FQNEAQ. DNA of the CDR3: TGTGCCAGCAGCTTCGGCGGGAGGGCCCGAGGAGATACGCAGTATTTT. It codes for CASSFGGRARGDTQYF.

Remarks on this clone: A far larger clone is one base from this, pointing to a likely read error. The same CDR3 also results from other DNA sequences found in this sample. The chain carries TRBV2 and TRBJ2-7; perhaps TRBD2 as D (5 bases). V lost 3 bases and J 1 base, leaving 10 bases between the germline ends. Germline lookup yields CDR1 SNHLY and CDR2 FYNNEI. The CDR3 is made up of 14 amino acids. DNA for the CDR3: TGTGCCAGCAGTGAGGCGGGTTATTCCTACGAGCAGTACTTC. Translation: CASSEAGYSYEQYF. The complete variable domain, with remaining parts taken from reference TRBV2 and TRBJ2-7, reads EPEVTQTPSHQVTQMGQEVILRCVPISNHLYFYWYRQILGQKVEFLVSFYNNEISEKSEIFDDQFSVERPDGSNFTLKIRSTKLEDSAMYFCASSEAGYSYEQYFGPGTRLTVT.